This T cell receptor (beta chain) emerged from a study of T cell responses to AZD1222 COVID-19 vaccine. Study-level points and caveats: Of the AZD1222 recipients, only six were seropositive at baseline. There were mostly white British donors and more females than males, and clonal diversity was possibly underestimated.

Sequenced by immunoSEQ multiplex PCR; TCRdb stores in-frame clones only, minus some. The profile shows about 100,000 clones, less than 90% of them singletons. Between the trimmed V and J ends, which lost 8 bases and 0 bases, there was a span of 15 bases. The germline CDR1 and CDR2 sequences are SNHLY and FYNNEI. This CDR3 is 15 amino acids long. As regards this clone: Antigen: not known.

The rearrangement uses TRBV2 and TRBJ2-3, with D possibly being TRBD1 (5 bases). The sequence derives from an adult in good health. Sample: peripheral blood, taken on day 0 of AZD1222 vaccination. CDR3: CASGSTATSTDTQYF. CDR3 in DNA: TGTGCCAGCGGCTCGACAGCCACTAGCACAGATACGCAGTATTTT.